The sequence of this T cell receptor beta chain was determined in a study of sequential checkpoint blockade in melanoma. At the level of the study: Randomization was 1:1 between first-line nivolumab→ipilimumab and ipilimumab→nivolumab. Both treatment sequences were followed by maintenance nivolumab.

The CDR3 has 14 residues. Germline assignment: CDR1 LNHDA and CDR2 SQIVND (reference sequence). After removal of 5 bases from V and 7 bases from J, the junction contained 7 bases not matched to a gene. Sequenced by immunoSEQ multiplex PCR; TCRdb stores in-frame clones only, minus some. The sample includes over 15,000 clones, 65% to 85% seen only once; the top ten take 36%. The table lists this clone with a count of one. The treatment was: randomized to nivolumab then ipilimumab (arm A) or the reverse (arm B). Sorted cells were live CD3+CD8+, lacking CD19 and CD56, from PBMCs. This specimen consisted of CD8+ T cells sorted from blood (inferred from file names), obtained from a patient given nivolumab and ipilimumab in sequence. The source of this sequence is a human donor with melanoma. The chain recombines TRBV19 with TRBJ2-4, with 8 bases aligning to TRBD2. The CDR3 DNA reads TGTGCCAGTAGTGTCGGGGGGGCGATCAACATTCAGTACTTC. Its protein is CASSVGGAINIQYF.